These 22 T cell receptor beta chains were all obtained from the same sample, sequenced in a study of CD8 T cells in ankylosing spondylitis. TCRdb re-derived calls from the 5' RACE reads in MiXCR, one entry per CDR3 protein. The table lists roughly 42,000 distinct CDR3 sequences, roughly 2.5% of them singletons. Sequenced input: blood, either unsorted or a sorted T cell fraction (not recorded which). The receptors were sampled from a male donor with ankylosing spondylitis or in good health (not recorded which).

This clonotype came up many times. The V call is TRBV9, the J call TRBJ2-1, with D perhaps TRBD2 (6 bases). The ends were cut back, 3 bases at V and 0 bases at J, with 10 bases in the middle. Germline V gene lookup returns CDR1 SGDLS and CDR2 YYNGEE. This CDR3 spans 15 amino acids. CDR3 in DNA: TGTGCCAGCAGCGGGGGACTCCCCTCCTACAATGAGCAGTTCTTC. Translated, it gives CASSGGLPSYNEQFF.

This clonotype was counted at least ten times. The CDR3 DNA follows: TGTGCCAGCAGCCTACAGGGAGGGAACACTGAAGCTTTCTTT. Translating it yields CASSLQGGNTEAFF. The chain links TRBV9 to TRBJ1-1, with a tentative D call TRBD1 (6 bases). Trimming took 4 bases from V and 1 from J, leaving 11 bases between them. The CDR3 is 14 amino acids. Germline values: CDR1 SGDLS, CDR2 YYNGEE.

The sample holds many counts of this clonotype. The V and J genes are TRBV9 and TRBJ2-1, with TRBD2 as a possible D gene (5 bases). The germline CDR1 and CDR2 sequences are SGDLS and YYNGEE. The CDR3 loop spans 14 amino acids. Trimming took off 0 bases at V and 8 bases at J, with 12 bases between the two ends. DNA for the CDR3: TGTGCCAGCAGCGTAGGTACTAGGATCTATGAGCAGTTCTTC. Its protein is CASSVGTRIYEQFF.

This clonotype has at least ten counts. This sequence joins TRBV9 and TRBJ1-2, with no clear D. The length of the CDR3 is 14 residues. Looked up from germline, CDR1 is SGDLS and CDR2 is YYNGEE. V dropped 0 bases and J dropped 6 bases, with 12 bases sitting between them. The DNA for the CDR3 is TGTGCCAGCAGCGTAGCAGCAGGTCGGGATGGCTACACCTTC. Its translation is CASSVAAGRDGYTF.

This clonotype was seen many times. The rearrangement uses TRBV9 and TRBJ2-2; the D is unclear. The V and J ends lost 5 bases and 6 bases respectively, with 8 bases between them. Per germline, CDR1 SGDLS and CDR2 YYNGEE. This CDR3 region has 12 residues. This CDR3 reads CASRAEPGELFF. DNA for the CDR3: TGTGCCAGCAGAGCTGAACCCGGGGAGCTGTTTTTT.

This clonotype was detected ten times or more. The chain uses TRBV9 and TRBJ2-3; weak D call: TRBD1 (6 bases). CDR3 length: 14 amino acids. CDR1 and CDR2 (germline): SGDLS, YYNGEE. Trimming removed 0 bases at V and 4 bases at J, with 9 bases between. Written as DNA, the CDR3 is TGTGCCAGCAGCGTAGTTACAGGGCCAGATACGCAGTATTTT. Its protein is CASSVVTGPDTQYF.

This clonotype was seen a few times. The chain joins TRBV2 to TRBJ2-5; D ambiguous. CDR3 size: 19 residues. CDR1 and CDR2 (germline): SNHLY, FYNNEI. The V and J ends lost 11 bases and 3 bases respectively, with 34 bases between them. This CDR3 reads CAFCLPRAVAWGRKETQYF. The CDR3 DNA reads as TGTGCCTTCTGTCTTCCCCGCGCCGTGGCTTGGGGAAGGAAAGAGACCCAGTACTTC.

There are many counts of this clonotype. The gene calls are TRBV9 and TRBJ2-7; 7 nucleotides match TRBD1. From germline, CDR1 is SGDLS and CDR2 YYNGEE. CDR3 length: 14 amino acids. Unmatched junction bases numbered 6, after V lost 0 bases and J lost 6 bases. The CDR3 reads CASSVVDRLGEQYF. CDR3 nucleotide sequence: TGTGCCAGCAGCGTAGTGGACAGGTTGGGCGAGCAGTACTTC.

This clonotype was detected many times. J is TRBJ1-2 and V is TRBV9; tentatively, D is TRBD1 (5 bases). The CDR3 spans 15 residues. Between the trimmed V and J ends, which lost 1 base and 4 bases, there was a span of 14 bases. Looked up from germline, CDR1 is SGDLS and CDR2 is YYNGEE. CDR3 nucleotides: TGTGCCAGCAGCGTATCGGCCGGGGCCTCCTATGGCTACACCTTC. It translates to CASSVSAGASYGYTF. Drawing the rest from reference TRBV9 and TRBJ1-2, the complete variable domain is DSGVTQTPKHLITATGQRVTLRCSPRSGDLSVYWYQQSLDQGLQFLIQYYNGEERAKGNILERFSAQQFPDLHSELNLSSLELGDSALYFCASSVSAGASYGYTFGSGTRLTVV.

This clonotype was seen repeatedly, ten times or more. The rearrangement links TRBV9 to TRBJ1-4; 10 nucleotides match TRBD1. V was pared by 6 bases and J by 6 bases, with 5 bases of the junction left unmatched. CDR3 length equals 14 residues. CDR1 is SGDLS, CDR2 YYNGEE, per germline. Here the CDR3 reads CASTRGTGDEKLFF. CDR3 sequence (DNA): TGTGCCAGCACCAGGGGGACAGGGGATGAAAAACTGTTTTTT.

There are many counts of this clonotype. The V gene is TRBV27, the J gene TRBJ1-2, with no clear D. CDR3 length: 13 amino acids. Looked up from germline, CDR1 is MNHEY and CDR2 is SMNVEV (reference sequence). V shed 5 bases and J shed 5 bases, with 12 bases lying between them. The CDR3 DNA follows: TGTGCCAGCAGTATCCCCCGGGAGTATGGCTACACCTTC. The encoded protein is CASSIPREYGYTF.

Only a few counts were recorded for this clonotype. CDR3 in DNA: TGTGCCAGCAGCGTAGCCCCCCGACCCTACGAGCAGTACTTC. Its translation is CASSVAPRPYEQYF. This sequence joins TRBV9 and TRBJ2-7; D is unclear. V shed 0 bases and J shed 2 bases, with 9 bases lying between them. This CDR3 has 14 amino acids. Germline CDR1 reads SGDLS; CDR2 reads YYNGEE.

There are many counts of this clonotype. The chain employs TRBV9 and TRBJ2-5; 10 bases line up with TRBD2. V lost 4 bases to trimming and J lost 4 bases; unmatched junction nucleotides: 4. The CDR3 loop spans 14 amino acids. CDR1 is SGDLS, CDR2 YYNGEE, per germline. The CDR3 loop reads CASSPRTSGETQYF. The CDR3, as DNA: TGTGCCAGCAGCCCCCGGACTAGCGGAGAGACCCAGTACTTC. The whole variable domain, filled in from reference TRBV9 and TRBJ2-5, reads DSGVTQTPKHLITATGQRVTLRCSPRSGDLSVYWYQQSLDQGLQFLIQYYNGEERAKGNILERFSAQQFPDLHSELNLSSLELGDSALYFCASSPRTSGETQYFGPGTRLLVL.

This clonotype was seen ten or more times. This rearrangement joins TRBV9 to TRBJ1-1; possibly TRBD1 for D (6 bases). Trimming shortened V by 3 bases and J by 0 bases, and 12 bases separated the two germline ends. The CDR3 consists of 15 residues. Germline CDR1 and CDR2: SGDLS and YYNGEE. The CDR3 protein is CASSGTADMNTEAFF. As DNA, the CDR3 is TGTGCCAGCAGCGGGACAGCGGACATGAACACTGAAGCTTTCTTT.

This clonotype was observed many times. The J gene is TRBJ2-7, the V gene TRBV9; 8 positions match TRBD2. This CDR3 contains 15 residues. The germline CDR1 and CDR2 sequences are SGDLS and YYNGEE. Trimming at V came to 3 bases and at J to 6 bases, leaving 11 bases not matched to a gene. CDR3 residues: CASSEGQAGVGEQYF. The CDR3 DNA reads TGTGCCAGCAGCGAGGGACAAGCGGGAGTGGGCGAGCAGTACTTC.

This clonotype was counted at least ten times. The chain employs TRBV9 and TRBJ1-2; D possibly corresponds to TRBD1 (5 bases). CDR1 and CDR2 (germline): SGDLS, YYNGEE. The CDR3 contains 13 residues. The ends were cut back, 4 bases at V and 7 bases at J, with 14 bases in the middle. The CDR3 DNA is TGTGCCAGCAGCTCCATGGTGGGGGGTGGCTACACCTTC. As protein: CASSSMVGGGYTF.

This clonotype was recorded at least ten times. This chain connects TRBV9 to TRBJ2-1, with D possibly matching TRBD1 (5 bases). Germline CDR1 is SGDLS and CDR2 is YYNGEE. The CDR3 is 15 residues long. Trimming stripped 4 bases from V and 0 bases from J, with 11 bases between. In DNA form, the CDR3 reads TGTGCCAGCAGCCAGGGTCCTAGCTCCTACAATGAGCAGTTCTTC. It is translated as CASSQGPSSYNEQFF.

This clonotype was counted ten times or more. This sequence joins TRBV9 and TRBJ2-1; 9 positions agree with TRBD2. Trimming removed 3 bases from V and 6 bases from J; junction bases left unmatched: 4. This CDR3 has 14 amino acids. CDR1 is SGDLS, CDR2 YYNGEE, per germline. CDR3 sequence reads: CASSARLAVNEQFF. The CDR3 DNA reads TGTGCCAGCAGCGCCAGACTAGCGGTCAATGAGCAGTTCTTC.

This clonotype occurred many times. The chain uses TRBV9 and TRBJ2-5; TRBD2 matches 11 bases. The J segment lost 1 base and the V segment lost 1 base, leaving 9 bases of the junction unmatched. CDR1 and CDR2 (germline): SGDLS, YYNGEE. The CDR3 covers 18 residues. The CDR3 sequence is CASSVSSLAGGLQETQYF. For the CDR3, the DNA is TGTGCCAGCAGCGTATCCTCTCTAGCGGGAGGCCTCCAAGAGACCCAGTACTTC.

In this sample, this clonotype turned up many times. The rearrangement links TRBV9 to TRBJ2-7; 9 positions match TRBD2. The CDR3 contains 16 residues. CDR1 and CDR2 (germline): SGDLS, YYNGEE. V trimming: 3 bases; J trimming: 4 bases; junction bases outside the gene matches: 11. In nucleotides, the CDR3 is TGTGCCAGCAGCGGCGGGGGGGCGGCGGCGGATTACGAGCAGTACTTC. As protein: CASSGGGAAADYEQYF.

This clonotype showed up many times. The J gene is TRBJ2-3, the V gene TRBV9; 8 positions agree with TRBD2. There are 16 residues in the CDR3. Germline assignment: CDR1 SGDLS and CDR2 YYNGEE. J was trimmed by 0 bases and V by 3 bases; bases with no gene match: 6. The CDR3 reads CASSAGGATSTDTQYF. The CDR3 nucleotides read TGTGCCAGCAGCGCGGGAGGGGCTACTAGCACAGATACGCAGTATTTT.

This clonotype occurred many times. V usage is TRBV9 and J usage is TRBJ1-1; TRBD1 matches at 11 bases. The CDR3 consists of 14 residues. The junction had 4 bases not matched to a gene; V was cut back by 4 bases and J by 5 bases. CDR1 and CDR2 (germline): SGDLS, YYNGEE. CDR3 loop: CASSPGQGGTEAFF. The CDR3 region has the DNA TGTGCCAGCAGCCCGGGACAGGGGGGGACTGAAGCTTTCTTT.